The present T cell receptor (beta chain) was sequenced within a study of blood T cell repertoires in COVID-19. At the level of the study: PBMCs, B-cell-depleted T cells, or T cells provided the cDNA or gDNA that made up the material.

Generated by immunoSEQ multiplex PCR, the TCRdb table keeps only in-frame clones and is missing some. Counted here are roughly 300,000 clones, 85% occurring once; the ten biggest clones make up about 14%. The origin of this receptor is a human donor in a cohort sampled during active COVID-19. Material: peripheral blood.

The CDR3 DNA reads TGCGCCAGCAGCCAAGAGGTTCAGGGTACTAACTATGGCTACACCTTC. Its translation: CASSQEVQGTNYGYTF. V and J are TRBV4-1 and TRBJ1-2; TRBD1 is a possible D gene (5 bases). Deletions cut 0 bases from V and 0 bases from J, with 11 bases between. The CDR3 extends over 16 amino acids. In germline, CDR1 is MGHRA, CDR2 YSYEKL.